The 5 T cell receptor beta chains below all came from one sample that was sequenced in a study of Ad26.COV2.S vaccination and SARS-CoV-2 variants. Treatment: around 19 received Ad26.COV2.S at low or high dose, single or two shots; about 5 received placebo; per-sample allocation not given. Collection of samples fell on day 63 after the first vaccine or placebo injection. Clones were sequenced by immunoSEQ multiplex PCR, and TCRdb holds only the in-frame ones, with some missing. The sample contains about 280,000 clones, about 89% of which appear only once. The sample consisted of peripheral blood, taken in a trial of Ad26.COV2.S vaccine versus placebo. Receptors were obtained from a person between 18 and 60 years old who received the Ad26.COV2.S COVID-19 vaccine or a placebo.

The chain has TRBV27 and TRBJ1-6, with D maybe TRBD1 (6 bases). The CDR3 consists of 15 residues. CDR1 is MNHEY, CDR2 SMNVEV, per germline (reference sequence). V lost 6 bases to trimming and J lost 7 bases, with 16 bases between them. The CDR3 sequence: CASRSGDRPNSPLHF. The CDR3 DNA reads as TGTGCCAGCAGGTCAGGGGACCGGCCGAATTCACCCCTCCACTTT.

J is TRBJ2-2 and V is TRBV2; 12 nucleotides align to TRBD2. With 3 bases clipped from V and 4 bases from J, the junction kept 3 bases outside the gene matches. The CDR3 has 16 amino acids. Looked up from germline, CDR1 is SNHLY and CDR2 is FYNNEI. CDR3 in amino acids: CASSDLGLAGTGELFF. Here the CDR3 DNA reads TGTGCCAGCAGTGACTTGGGACTAGCGGGCACCGGGGAGCTGTTTTTT.

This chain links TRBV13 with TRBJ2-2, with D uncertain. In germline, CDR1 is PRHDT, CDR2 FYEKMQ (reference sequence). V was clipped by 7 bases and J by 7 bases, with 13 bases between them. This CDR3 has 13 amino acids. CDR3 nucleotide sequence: TGTGCCAGCACCCTTTGGGATGGCGGGGAGCTGTTTTTT. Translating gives CASTLWDGGELFF.

The CDR3 loop reads CASSSNLLDRVPQYF. For the CDR3, the DNA is TGTGCCAGCAGCTCAAATCTACTTGACAGGGTCCCCCAGTACTTC. The chain has TRBV7-2 and TRBJ2-5; 7 bases fit TRBD1. J was trimmed by 9 bases and V by 4 bases; bases with no gene match: 14. This CDR3 comprises 15 residues. Germline V gives CDR1 SGHTA, CDR2 FQGNSA.

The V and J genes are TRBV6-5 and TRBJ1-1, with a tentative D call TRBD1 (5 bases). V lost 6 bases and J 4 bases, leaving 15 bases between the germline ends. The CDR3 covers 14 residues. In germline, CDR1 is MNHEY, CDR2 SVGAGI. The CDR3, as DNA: TGTGCCAGCAGGCCCCCCGGGGGAGGCACTGAAGCTTTCTTT. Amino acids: CASRPPGGGTEAFF.